Given below is one TCR beta chain in context. Its antigen is not known. TCRdb processed the 5' RACE reads anew with MiXCR; each CDR3 protein has one entry. The table has a few hundred thousand distinct CDR3 sequences, around a fifth seen once; the top ten hold roughly a fifth. This sample stems from a study of T-cell memory formation after mild COVID-19. Notes on the study in general: A subset of responding clones appeared in pre-infection memory, suggesting cross-reactive memory joined.

This CDR3 is built from 14 residues. With 5 bases removed from V and 0 bases from J, the gap between germline ends came to 5 bases. Looked up from germline, CDR1 is SGHVS and CDR2 is FNYEAQ. The chain recombines TRBV7-6 with TRBJ2-6; D unclear. Material: PBMCs or a T cell subset sorted from them (not recorded which). The sequence came from a young man who had mild COVID-19 (a few samples of this study predate the infection). Cell type and time point are not known. CDR3 in amino acids: CASSNPSGANVLTF. The CDR3 region has the DNA TGTGCCAGCAGCAATCCCTCTGGGGCCAACGTCCTGACTTTC.